A single sample gave rise to the 27 T cell receptor beta chains below, sequenced in a study of glioma-infiltrating T cells. TCR alpha and beta CDR3 regions were amplified from RNA using iRepertoire nested multiplex PCR. From the multiplex PCR reads, TCRdb called clonotypes with MiXCR, one entry per CDR3 protein. The table shows approximately 190,000 distinct CDR3 sequences, with 25% to 35% occurring only once. The material sequenced was glioma tissue, nonneoplastic brain tissue, or PBMCs (not recorded which). The origin of the receptors is a human donor with low-grade glioma or glioblastoma, undergoing nonglioma brain surgery, or in good health (not recorded which).

The genes are TRBV6-1 and TRBJ1-2; D perhaps matches TRBD1 (5 bases). The CDR3 totals 14 residues. Trimming removed 6 bases at V and 4 bases at J, with 15 bases between. Germline CDR1 MNHNS, CDR2 SASEGT. The CDR3 DNA reads as TGTGCCAGCAGCCGACAGAGAGATGGCTATGGCTACACCTTC. Its translation: CASSRQRDGYGYTF.

A few counts support this clonotype. CDR3 region: CASSYYQETQYF. CDR3 coding DNA: TGTGCCAGCAGTTATTACCAAGAGACCCAGTACTTC. The rearrangement joins TRBV12-3 or TRBV12-4 to TRBJ2-5; D gene uncertain. V lost 4 bases to trimming and J lost 0 bases, with 3 bases between them. The CDR3 sequence is 12 residues long.

A remark on this clonotype: Given a much more abundant clone one base away, this may be a read error. The V call is TRBV6-5, the J call TRBJ2-7; 12 bases match TRBD2. Germline V gene sequence: CDR1 MNHEY, CDR2 SVGAGI. This CDR3 is 15 amino acids long. Trimming cost V 2 bases and J 7 bases; bases outside gene matches: 6. In DNA form, the CDR3 reads TGTGCCAGCAGTTACCGACTAGCGGGAGACAATGAGCAGTACTTC. Protein product: CASSYRLAGDNEQYF.

This clonotype has a count of ten or more. The chain employs TRBV6-2 or TRBV6-3 and TRBJ2-2; weak D call: TRBD2 (5 bases). The CDR3 is 15 residues long. With 8 bases removed from V and 5 bases from J, the gap between germline ends came to 18 bases. Germline V CDR1 and CDR2: MNHEY, SVGEGT. The CDR3 DNA reads TGTGCCAGCTCGAGCGCAGTGAAGCGGACCGGGGAGCTGTTTTTT. It is translated as CASSSAVKRTGELFF.

The chain couples TRBV27 to TRBJ2-5; 11 bases line up with TRBD1. This CDR3 has 15 amino acids. Germline CDR1 reads MNHEY; CDR2 reads SMNVEV (reference sequence). J gave up 2 bases and V 6 bases, and 5 bases lay outside the gene matches. CDR3 DNA: TGTGCCAGCAGACCGGGACAGGGGGAACAAGAGACCCAGTACTTC. Translated, it gives CASRPGQGEQETQYF.

This clonotype was counted only a few times. The chain joins TRBV30 to TRBJ2-7; D may be TRBD1 (5 bases). Trimming stripped 3 bases from V and 2 bases from J, with 11 bases between. The germline V gene has CDR1 GTSNPN and CDR2 SVGIG (reference sequence). The CDR3 spans 13 residues. The CDR3 sequence: CAWRFKGTYEQYF. In DNA form, the CDR3 reads TGTGCCTGGAGGTTTAAGGGGACCTACGAGCAGTACTTC.

At least ten counts were recorded for this clonotype. This rearrangement joins TRBV28 to TRBJ1-2; D gene uncertain. The germline V gene has CDR1 MDHEN and CDR2 SYDVKM. This CDR3 spans 16 amino acids. Trimming stripped 6 bases from V and 0 bases from J, with 17 bases between. This CDR3 reads CASRPGDGETNYGYTF. DNA of the CDR3: TGTGCCAGCAGACCCGGGGATGGGGAAACTAACTATGGCTACACCTTC.

This clonotype was recorded many times. The rearrangement uses TRBV20-1 and TRBJ1-2; 7 bases fit TRBD1. Germline lookup yields CDR1 DFQATT and CDR2 SNEGSKA (reference sequence). Trimming at V came to 3 bases and at J to 6 bases, leaving 13 bases not matched to a gene. The CDR3 length is 15 residues. The CDR3 sequence: CSARAGTVAHDGYTF. For the CDR3, the DNA is TGCAGTGCTAGGGCCGGGACAGTGGCGCACGATGGCTACACCTTC.

Remarks on this clonotype: The final CDR3 position lacks the conserved phenylalanine or tryptophan, pointing to a likely read error. The chain couples TRBV25-1 to TRBJ2-1, with a weak D call TRBD2 (5 bases). Germline-derived CDR1 and CDR2 are MGHDK and SYGVNS. Trimming left V 2 bases short and J 7 bases short, with 12 bases between. This CDR3 has 14 amino acids. CDR3 DNA sequence: TGTGCCAGCAGTGAAGTAGCGAGAAGGAATGAGCAGTTCCTC. This sequence encodes CASSEVARRNEQFL.

V is TRBV4-1 and J is TRBJ2-7; the match to TRBD2 covers 12 bases. The CDR3 spans 17 residues. J gave up 0 bases and V 4 bases, and 7 bases lay outside the gene matches. CDR1 is MGHRA and CDR2 is YSYEKL in the germline V gene. CDR3 DNA: TGCGCCAGCAGCCTAGGACTAGCGGGAAGGCCCTCCTACGAGCAGTACTTC. Residues: CASSLGLAGRPSYEQYF.

This clonotype was recorded many times. The chain links TRBV3-1 to TRBJ2-1; perhaps D is TRBD1 or TRBD2 (6 bases each). Trimming cost V 3 bases and J 8 bases, with 20 bases left between them. Germline-derived CDR1 and CDR2 are LGHDT and YNNKEL (reference sequence). The CDR3 contains 16 residues. The CDR3 DNA reads TGTGCCAGCAGCCAGGATTCAGGGGATTGGGGGGATGAGCAGTTCTTC. As protein: CASSQDSGDWGDEQFF.

Comment on this clonotype: An end of the junction does not agree with germline; a read error may underlie this. This sequence joins TRBV6-6 and TRBJ1-1; D remains ambiguous. The germline V gene has CDR1 MNHNY and CDR2 SVGAGI (reference sequence). The CDR3 runs 14 residues. CDR3 sequence: CASSYVEGPTEAFF. The CDR3 region has the DNA TGCGCCAGCAGTTACGTGGAGGGCCCCACTGAAGCTTTCTTT.

In its sample, this clonotype was seen many times. The rearrangement links TRBV28 to TRBJ1-1; D gene uncertain. V lost 7 bases, J lost 0 bases, and 18 bases lay in between. CDR1 MDHEN and CDR2 SYDVKM come from the germline V gene. The CDR3 loop spans 16 amino acids. CDR3 residues: CASTPPPREMNTEAFF. The CDR3 region has the DNA TGTGCCAGCACCCCCCCACCGAGGGAAATGAACACTGAAGCTTTCTTT.

The chain joins TRBV19 to TRBJ1-2; 7 bases are a match to TRBD1. The V and J ends lost 3 bases and 3 bases, in that order; junction bases with no gene match: 4. Per the germline V gene, CDR1 is LNHDA and CDR2 is SQIVND (reference sequence). CDR3 length: 14 amino acids. The CDR3 loop reads CASSIWQGDYGYTF. The CDR3 region has the DNA TGTGCCAGTAGTATTTGGCAGGGGGACTATGGCTACACCTTC.

This clonotype was seen at least ten times. The chain has TRBV20-1 and TRBJ2-3; tentatively, D is TRBD2 (5 bases). This CDR3 has 16 amino acids. Germline CDR1 reads DFQATT; CDR2 reads SNEGSKA (reference sequence). Trimming removed 1 base at V and 2 bases at J, with 16 bases between. CDR3 region: CSARGSDFSLTDTQYF. CDR3 sequence (DNA): TGCAGTGCTAGAGGCTCGGACTTTAGTCTCACAGATACGCAGTATTTT.

This chain connects TRBV29-1 to TRBJ1-1; D is unclear. This CDR3 contains 10 residues. V dropped 5 bases and J dropped 5 bases, with 6 bases sitting between them. From germline, CDR1 is SQVTM and CDR2 ANQGSEA. CDR3 residues: CSVLYTEAFF. CDR3 in DNA: TGCAGCGTTTTGTATACTGAAGCTTTCTTT.

The rearrangement links TRBV27 to TRBJ1-5; 9 positions match TRBD1. The germline CDR1 and CDR2 sequences are MNHEY and SMNVEV (reference sequence). The CDR3 has 15 residues. V lost 6 bases, J lost 5 bases, and 8 bases stayed unmatched. The DNA for the CDR3 is TGTGCCAGCAGACCGGGACAGGGTACGCATCAGCCCCAGCATTTT. Translating it yields CASRPGQGTHQPQHF.

This clonotype has ten or more counts. This rearrangement joins TRBV28 to TRBJ1-5; D remains unclear. CDR1 is MDHEN and CDR2 is SYDVKM in the germline V gene. The CDR3 has 14 residues. Trimming shortened V by 5 bases and J by 7 bases, and 15 bases separated the two germline ends. CDR3 in amino acids: CASSISGLGQPQHF. CDR3 bases: TGTGCCAGCAGTATTTCGGGTTTAGGCCAGCCCCAGCATTTT.

Remarks on this clonotype: A much larger clonotype is one base distant, so this may be a read error. This chain links TRBV7-2 with TRBJ2-2; D is possibly TRBD1 or TRBD2 (7 bases each). The CDR3 sequence is 15 residues long. CDR1 SGHTA and CDR2 FQGNSA come from the germline V gene. The ends were cut back, 7 bases at V and 5 bases at J, with 17 bases in the middle. CDR3 coding DNA: TGTGCCAGCATCCCACAGGGGAGGGGAACCGGGGAGCTGTTTTTT. This translates into CASIPQGRGTGELFF.

This clonotype was counted ten times or more. This chain connects TRBV28 to TRBJ1-1; D is perhaps TRBD1 (6 bases). The V end lost 4 bases, the J end lost 8 bases, and 14 bases lay between the germline ends. Per the germline V gene, CDR1 is MDHEN and CDR2 is SYDVKM. The CDR3 has 13 amino acids. The CDR3 loop is CASSSTLDREAFF. The CDR3 DNA is TGTGCCAGCAGTTCTACCCTAGACAGGGAAGCTTTCTTT.

As concerns this clonotype: One end of the junction varies from germline; a read error may be responsible. The chain joins TRBV4-1 to TRBJ2-1; maybe TRBD1 (6 bases). The CDR3 is 14 residues long. Germline V gene data show CDR1 as MGHRA and CDR2 as YSYEKL. CDR3 coding DNA: TGCGCCAGAAGCCAGCAGGGGCGGTACAATGAGCAGTTCTTC. This translates into CARSQQGRYNEQFF.

The chain employs TRBV9 and TRBJ2-1; D may be TRBD1 (6 bases). V gave up 1 base and J gave up 8 bases, with 19 bases separating them. The CDR3 is 16 residues long. The germline CDR1 and CDR2 sequences are SGDLS and YYNGEE. The CDR3 bases are TGTGCCAGCAGCGTATATGGACAGCCGACGCGTGATGAGCAGTTCTTC. It is translated as CASSVYGQPTRDEQFF.

This clonotype appeared a few times. The chain employs TRBV5-1 and TRBJ2-3, with 8 bases that match TRBD2. The CDR3 has 14 residues. V dropped 1 base and J dropped 4; count of bases not matched to a gene: 2. CDR1 and CDR2 from the germline V gene are SGHRS and YFSETQ. The CDR3 protein is CASSLTGGSDTQYF. CDR3 DNA: TGCGCCAGCAGCTTGACGGGAGGGTCAGATACGCAGTATTTT.

This clonotype was seen repeatedly, ten times or more. CDR3 nucleotides: TGCAGTGCTCGACCTAGCGGGAGAGAGACCCAGTACTTC. This gives the protein CSARPSGRETQYF. The gene calls are TRBV20-1 and TRBJ2-5, with 10 bases lining up with TRBD2. Trimming removed 5 bases from V and 4 bases from J; junction bases left unmatched: 4. This CDR3 contains 13 residues. Germline CDR1 DFQATT, CDR2 SNEGSKA (reference sequence).

To note about this clonotype: Just one base apart from a much larger clone, this may be a read error. The genes are TRBV19 and TRBJ1-5; D is uncertain. CDR3 length equals 15 residues. CDR1 is LNHDA and CDR2 is SQIVND in the germline V gene (reference sequence). The germline V and J ends were trimmed by 3 bases and 0 bases, with 9 bases remaining between them. CDR3 sequence (DNA): TGTGCCAGTAGTATTACAGCTTATAGCAATCAGCCCCAGCATTTT. This encodes CASSITAYSNQPQHF.

V and J are TRBV6-2 or TRBV6-3 and TRBJ2-2; D perhaps matches TRBD2 (5 bases). V lost 8 bases, J lost 4 bases, and 14 bases lay in between. Germline V gene sequence: CDR1 MNHEY, CDR2 SVGEGT. This CDR3 is built from 14 residues. The CDR3 nucleotides read TGTGCCAGCCAGGACTCCTCCGGCACCGGGGAGCTGTTTTTT. Amino acid sequence: CASQDSSGTGELFF.

This clonotype was seen repeatedly, ten times or more. The DNA is left out, because the CDR3 cannot be placed on it with certainty; the CDR3 is given as TCRdb lists it. The genes are TRBV28 and TRBJ2-1; the table's D call of TRBD1 was not tested on the DNA. The germline CDR1 and CDR2 sequences are MDHEN and SYDVKM. Termini included, the CDR3 measures 12 amino acids. The CDR3 reads CASGVARGNWIF.